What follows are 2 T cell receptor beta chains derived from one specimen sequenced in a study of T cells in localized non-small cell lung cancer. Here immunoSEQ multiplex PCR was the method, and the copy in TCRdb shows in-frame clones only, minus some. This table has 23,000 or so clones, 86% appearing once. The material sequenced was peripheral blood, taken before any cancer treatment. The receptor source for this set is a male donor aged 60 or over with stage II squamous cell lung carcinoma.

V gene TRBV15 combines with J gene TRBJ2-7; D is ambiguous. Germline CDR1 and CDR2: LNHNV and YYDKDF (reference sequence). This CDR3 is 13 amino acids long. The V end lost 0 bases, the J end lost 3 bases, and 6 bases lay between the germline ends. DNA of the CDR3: TGTGCCACCAGCAGAGATACCCGCTACGAGCAGTACTTC. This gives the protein CATSRDTRYEQYF.

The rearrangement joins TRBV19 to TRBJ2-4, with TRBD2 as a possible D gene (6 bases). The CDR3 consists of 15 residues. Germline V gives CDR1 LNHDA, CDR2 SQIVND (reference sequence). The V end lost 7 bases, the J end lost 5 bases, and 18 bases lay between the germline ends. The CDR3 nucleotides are TGTGCCAGTATGTTACTAGGAGGGTCCGAAAACATTCAGTACTTC. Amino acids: CASMLLGGSENIQYF.